The sequence of this T cell receptor (beta chain) was determined in a study of CD4 T cells in relation to SARS-CoV-2 and coronaviruses. Overall study results and limits: The assay detects memory recall responses, not culture-primed primary responses.

Survey-level TCR-beta sequencing used DNA from CEF-cultured naive and memory CD4+ T cells. TCRdb keeps only in-frame clones here, not all; method: immunoSEQ multiplex PCR. The data contain just over 35,000 clones, about four fifths of them singletons. Approximately 9 x 10^4 naive or memory CD4+ cells were cultured with CEF peptides for around eleven days. This clone was seen once. What it binds is unknown. The clonotype originates from an adult with COVID-19. The sample comprised naive CD4+ T cells from PBMCs, cultured in vitro. Described subset: naive CD4+ T cells isolated by negative enrichment.

The CDR3 DNA reads TGTGCCAGCAGCCCTCTCGGGGCTCAAAACATTCAGTACTTC. Translated: CASSPLGAQNIQYF. The gene calls are TRBV3-1 (or the pseudogene TRBV3-2) and TRBJ2-4, with D perhaps TRBD1 or TRBD2 (5 bases each). Germline loops: CDR1 LGHDT, CDR2 YNNKEL (reference sequence). Between the trimmed V and J ends, which lost 4 bases and 5 bases, there was a span of 12 bases. The CDR3 sequence is 14 residues long.